Listed below are T cell receptor beta chains from one sample, sequenced in a study of PD-L1 blockade in urothelial cancer. The data were produced by immunoSEQ multiplex PCR, yet TCRdb's version contains in-frame clones alone and is incomplete. The table includes around 120,000 clones, over 75% detected once. Here the sequenced sample was PBMCs, taken around atezolizumab (anti-PD-L1) treatment. These TCRs come from a man aged 45 to 65 with urothelial cancer. The CDR3 runs from the conserved cysteine through the conserved F or W. D genes are given only for firm matches. Only part of the rows carry a size: once, few, many, or a class if the clone is expanded.

TRBJ2-5	-	TRBV5-4	TRBD1	CASSLTGTGEETQYF	TGTGCCAGCAGCTTAACCGGGACAGGGGAAGAGACCCAGTACTTC
TRBJ2-1	-	TRBV11-2	-	CASSPPGGYNEQFF	TGTGCCAGCAGCCCCCCCGGAGGCTACAATGAGCAGTTCTTC
TRBJ1-2	-	TRBV9	TRBD1	CASSVAPGQTNGYTF	TGTGCCAGCAGCGTAGCTCCGGGACAGACTAATGGCTACACCTTC
TRBJ2-7	-	TRBV27	-	CASSLGVQRTYEQYF	TGTGCCAGCAGTTTAGGGGTCCAGCGGACTTACGAGCAGTACTTC
TRBJ2-3	once	TRBV9	TRBD2	CASSPREGTDTQYF	TGTGCCAGCAGCCCGCGGGAGGGCACAGATACGCAGTATTTT
TRBJ1-6	once	TRBV28	TRBD1	CASSSGQGIIGSPLHF	TGTGCCAGCAGCTCGGGACAGGGAATAATCGGCTCACCCCTCCACTTT
TRBJ1-1	-	TRBV4-2	TRBD1	CASSQGVIRTGTNTEAFF	TGTGCCAGCAGCCAAGGGGTTATCCGGACAGGGACGAACACTGAAGCTTTCTTT
TRBJ1-6	-	TRBV9	-	CASSVTENSPLHF	TGTGCCAGCAGCGTAACTGAAAATTCACCCCTCCACTTT
TRBJ1-6	-	TRBV7-9	-	CASSLKGRGTISSPLHF	TGTGCCAGCAGCTTAAAGGGCAGGGGTACGATAAGTTCACCCCTCCACTTT
TRBJ2-3	-	TRBV11-3	-	CASSLYEGWDTQYF	TGTGCCAGCAGCTTATATGAGGGTTGGGATACGCAGTATTTT
TRBJ1-4	-	TRBV6-6	-	CASIPTLGEKLFF	TGTGCCAGCATACCCACACTGGGCGAAAAACTGTTTTTT
TRBJ2-4	-	TRBV15	TRBD2	CATSTKAGFRNIQYF	TGTGCCACCAGCACAAAAGCGGGGTTCAGGAACATTCAGTACTTC
TRBJ2-2	-	TRBV9	-	CASSVAGKPGAGELFF	TGTGCCAGCAGCGTAGCTGGGAAGCCCGGGGCCGGGGAGCTGTTTTTT
TRBJ1-3	few	TRBV27	TRBD1	CASSPGQGWNTIYF	TGTGCCAGCAGTCCGGGACAGGGATGGAACACCATATATTTT
TRBJ2-1	-	TRBV9	-	CASSDSSGSSYNEQFF	TGTGCCAGCAGCGACAGCTCTGGAAGCTCCTACAATGAGCAGTTCTTC
TRBJ2-1	-	TRBV18	TRBD2	CASSRGGGVYNEQFF	TGTGCCAGCTCCCGGGGCGGGGGGGTCTACAATGAGCAGTTCTTC
TRBJ2-7	-	TRBV4-1	TRBD2	CASSQETSGSYEQYF	TGCGCCAGCAGCCAAGAGACTAGCGGGTCCTACGAGCAGTACTTC
TRBJ2-1	-	TRBV5-1	-	CASSLAPTGISYNEQFF	TGCGCCAGCAGCTTGGCACCTACAGGTATTTCCTACAATGAGCAGTTCTTC
TRBJ2-7	-	TRBV19	-	CASSIVGGNEQYF	TGTGCCAGTAGTATTGTGGGCGGGAACGAGCAGTACTTC
TRBJ1-1	few	TRBV19	TRBD1	CASSDLGTGGTEAFF	TGTGCCAGTAGTGACCTCGGGACAGGGGGCACTGAAGCTTTCTTT
TRBJ2-7	-	TRBV5-1	TRBD1	CASSLRTGTGEQYF	TGCGCCAGCAGCTTAAGGACAGGGACGGGCGAGCAGTACTTC
TRBJ2-1	-	TRBV28	-	CASSAFSEQFF	TGTGCCAGCAGCGCATTCAGTGAGCAGTTCTTC
TRBJ2-4	-	TRBV27	-	CASSFNPPAGAKNIQYF	TGTGCCAGCAGTTTTAACCCCCCCGCCGGAGCCAAAAACATTCAGTACTTC
TRBJ2-2	-	TRBV18	-	CASSEGRAVNTGELFF	TGTGCCAGCTCGGAGGGGAGAGCGGTGAACACCGGGGAGCTGTTTTTT
TRBJ2-1	-	TRBV19	TRBD2	CASSWGLNSYNEQFF	TGTGCCAGTAGTTGGGGACTAAACTCCTACAATGAGCAGTTCTTC
TRBJ2-5	-	TRBV9	TRBD2	CASSVGPRGGERGQETQYF	TGTGCCAGCAGCGTAGGTCCCCGGGGGGGGGAGCGGGGCCAAGAGACCCAGTACTTC
TRBJ2-1	-	TRBV7-3	-	CASGQGGNEQFF	TGTGCCAGCGGGCAGGGGGGCAATGAGCAGTTCTTC
TRBJ2-7	-	TRBV5-4	TRBD1	CASSTGQGPLGEQYF	TGTGCCAGCAGCACGGGACAGGGGCCCCTGGGGGAGCAGTACTTC
TRBJ2-3	-	TRBV6-4	-	CASSDSTDTQYF	TGTGCCAGCAGTGATAGTACAGATACGCAGTATTTT
TRBJ1-3	few	TRBV2	-	CASSEAFLSGNTIYF	TGTGCCAGCAGTGAAGCGTTTCTCTCTGGAAACACCATATATTTT
TRBJ2-3	-	TRBV29-1	TRBD2	CSVRGGGDTQYF	TGCAGCGTTCGGGGCGGGGGAGATACGCAGTATTTT
TRBJ1-5	-	TRBV19	-	CASRGTGGRNQPQHF	TGTGCCAGTAGGGGAACCGGGGGTCGCAATCAGCCCCAGCATTTT
TRBJ1-6	-	TRBV9	TRBD1	CASNLGQGYSPLHF	TGTGCCAGCAACCTTGGACAGGGGTATTCACCCCTCCACTTT
TRBJ2-7	-	TRBV28	TRBD2	CASGQAGPPYEQYF	TGTGCCAGCGGTCAAGCGGGACCTCCCTACGAGCAGTACTTC
TRBJ2-7	-	TRBV18	TRBD1	CASSPGGSWTYEQYF	TGTGCCAGCTCGCCAGGGGGCAGTTGGACCTACGAGCAGTACTTC
TRBJ2-7	few	TRBV6-6	TRBD1	CASRQGVAYEQYF	TGTGCCAGCAGACAGGGGGTTGCCTACGAGCAGTACTTC
TRBJ2-7	-	TRBV5-1	TRBD1	CASSLRLRGQGRYEQYF	TGCGCCAGCAGCTTGCGCCTCCGGGGACAGGGCCGCTACGAGCAGTACTTC
TRBJ2-2	-	TRBV18	-	CASSTSGFTGELFF	TGTGCCAGCTCAACCTCAGGGTTCACCGGGGAGCTGTTTTTT
TRBJ2-7	-	TRBV5-1	TRBD1	CASSLGDRGYEQYF	TGCGCCAGCAGCTTGGGGGACAGAGGGTACGAGCAGTACTTC
TRBJ1-6	few	TRBV28	-	CASSPTVPPSPLHF	TGTGCCAGCAGTCCTACAGTGCCCCCTTCACCCCTCCACTTT
TRBJ1-2	-	TRBV11-1	-	CASSLSAVTAYYGYTF	TGTGCCAGCAGCTTATCTGCCGTGACAGCCTACTATGGCTACACCTTC
TRBJ2-3	-	TRBV10-3	TRBD2	CATSPGGGRANTDTQYF	TGTGCCACCTCCCCCGGGGGCGGGAGGGCCAACACAGATACGCAGTATTTT
TRBJ2-2	-	TRBV19	TRBD1	CASSRRDRNTGELFF	TGTGCCAGTAGCCGTCGGGACAGGAACACCGGGGAGCTGTTTTTT
TRBJ2-1	-	TRBV27	-	CASTPGRSLGGYNEQFF	TGTGCCAGCACCCCCGGTCGTTCTCTCGGCGGCTACAATGAGCAGTTCTTC
TRBJ2-5	-	TRBV18	TRBD2	CASSRGLAGLQETQYF	TGTGCCAGCTCACGGGGACTAGCGGGTTTACAAGAGACCCAGTACTTC
TRBJ1-2	-	TRBV6-1	-	CASSPLLQGPYTF	TGTGCCAGCAGTCCATTGTTACAGGGACCCTACACCTTC
TRBJ1-5	-	TRBV18	-	CASSDGTTPNQPQHF	TGTGCCAGCTCAGACGGGACAACTCCCAATCAGCCCCAGCATTTT
TRBJ2-2	-	TRBV7-3	TRBD2	CASGTRNTGELFF	TGTGCCAGTGGGACTAGGAACACCGGGGAGCTGTTTTTT
TRBJ2-1	-	TRBV18	-	CASSPAPSDEQFF	TGTGCCAGCTCACCAGCGCCGTCCGATGAGCAGTTCTTC